The T cell receptor (beta chain) described here comes from a study of beta chain features in type 1 diabetes. Findings of the study overall: Whether TCRB rearrangement is influenced by HLA type went unresolved here. Shorter TCRB CDR3s, moderately but significantly so, marked every one of the four CD4+ subsets in Type 1 diabetes patients.

Isolated RNA was reverse transcribed in full, so expressed TCRB transcripts were sequenced. An average about 3.8 million reads came from naive, central memory and regulatory T cell samples. Profiled with immunoSEQ multiplex PCR; TCRdb holds only in-frame clones, not every one. The profile shows around 310,000 clones, 13% of them singletons. Per germline, CDR1 SEHNR and CDR2 FQNEAQ (reference sequence). V dropped 4 bases and J dropped 5; count of bases not matched to a gene: 11. The CDR3 runs 17 residues. The sample holds a few counts of this clone. No antigen is known for it. The sequence was collected from a woman in her late teens or twenties with type 1 diabetes. The chain combines TRBV7-9 with TRBJ2-5, with 12 bases aligning to TRBD1. The sample consisted of naive CD4+ T cells from blood. The DNA of the CDR3 is TGTGCCAGCAGCTCGGGGACAGGGGGCACGTTCAGGGAGACCCAGTACTTC. As protein: CASSSGTGGTFRETQYF.